Below, 3 T cell receptor beta chains from the same sample are listed, as sequenced in a study of T-cell reconstitution after alpha-beta-depleted transplantation in children. Preparation of the TCRbeta library involved a method that used unique molecular identifiers. Via MiXCR, TCRdb re-called the PCR reads, giving one row per CDR3 protein. This repertoire shows about 540,000 distinct CDR3 sequences, 25% to 30% found once; its top ten account for around a third. This sample comprised PBMCs, obtained before TCRalphabeta/CD19-depleted stem cell transplant. Receptors were obtained from a boy less than two years old with Wiskott-Aldrich syndrome, due to receive a stem cell transplant.

This clonotype was counted between two and nine times. One end of the junction varies from germline; a read error may be responsible. This chain connects TRBV20-1 to TRBJ2-7; TRBD2 matches 11 bases. CDR3 length: 19 amino acids. CDR1 DFQATT and CDR2 SNEGSKA come from the germline V gene (reference sequence). CDR3 nucleotide sequence: TGCTGTGCTAGAGATCTTTATCGGACTAGCGGGCTTAGCTCCTACGAGCAGTACTTC. Its protein product is CCARDLYRTSGLSSYEQYF.

CDR3 nucleotides: TGTGCCAGCAGTTTTAAGAGAAAACTGTTTTTT. Its protein is CASSFKRKLFF. The chain recombines TRBV12-3 or TRBV12-4 with TRBJ1-4, with no clear D. The CDR3 has 11 amino acids. V dropped 3 bases and J dropped 10 bases, with 6 bases sitting between them.

The J gene is TRBJ2-1, the V gene TRBV12-3 or TRBV12-4; TRBD2 matches 7 bases. The J segment lost 6 bases and the V segment lost 3 bases, leaving 5 bases of the junction unmatched. This CDR3 comprises 14 residues. CDR3 region: CASSFREVFNEQFF. CDR3 coding DNA: TGTGCCAGCAGTTTCCGGGAGGTTTTCAATGAGCAGTTCTTC.